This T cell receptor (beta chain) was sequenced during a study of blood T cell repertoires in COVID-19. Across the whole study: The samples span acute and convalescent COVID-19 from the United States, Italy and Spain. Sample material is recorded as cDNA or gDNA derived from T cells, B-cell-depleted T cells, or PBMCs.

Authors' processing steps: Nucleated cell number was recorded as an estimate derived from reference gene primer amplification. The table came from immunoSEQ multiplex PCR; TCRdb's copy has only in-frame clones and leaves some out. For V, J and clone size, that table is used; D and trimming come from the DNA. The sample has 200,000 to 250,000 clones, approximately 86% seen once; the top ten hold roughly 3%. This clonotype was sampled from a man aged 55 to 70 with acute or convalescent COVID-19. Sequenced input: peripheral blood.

CDR3 nucleotides: TGTGCCAGCTCCCTGGGGCCGAATAATGAAAAACTGTTTTTT. Translated, it gives CASSLGPNNEKLFF. V is TRBV18 and J is TRBJ1-4; a weak D match, TRBD1 (5 bases). Trimming shortened V by 6 bases and J by 4 bases, and 12 bases separated the two germline ends. Germline CDR1 and CDR2: KGHSH and LQKENI. The CDR3 extends over 14 amino acids.